Shown below are 10 T cell receptor beta chains from a single sample sequenced in a study of blood T cell repertoires in COVID-19. Profiled with immunoSEQ multiplex PCR; TCRdb holds only in-frame clones, not every one. The sample contains 350,000 to 450,000 clones, approximately 89% of which appear only once. The sequenced sample consisted of PBMCs or T cells enriched from blood (not recorded which). These receptors were taken from a woman between 25 and 40 years old who had recovered from COVID-19.

J is TRBJ1-3 and V is TRBV7-9; D uncertain. The CDR3 is 13 residues long. Germline-derived CDR1 and CDR2 are SEHNR and FQNEAQ (reference sequence). The V gene lost 7 bases and the J gene lost 0 bases, with 7 bases spanning the gap. CDR3 DNA sequence: TGTGCCAGCATGAGGGTCTCTGGAAACACCATATATTTT. This codes for CASMRVSGNTIYF. The variable domain in full, with the rest retrieved from reference TRBV7-9 and TRBJ1-3, is DTGVSQNPRHKITKRGQNVTFRCDPISEHNRLYWYRQTLGQGPEFLTYFQNEAQLEKSRLLSDRFSAERPKGSFSTLEIQRTEQGDSAMYLCASMRVSGNTIYFGEGSWLTVV.

The chain couples TRBV28 to TRBJ1-2; 9 positions agree with TRBD1. Trimming cost V 5 bases and J 4 bases; bases outside gene matches: 8. This CDR3 is 15 amino acids long. Looked up from germline, CDR1 is MDHEN and CDR2 is SYDVKM. In nucleotides, the CDR3 is TGTGCCAGCAGTACGACAGGGGGTTCAGGCTATGGCTACACCTTC. Translated: CASSTTGGSGYGYTF.

This clone was seen a few times. V gene TRBV29-1 combines with J gene TRBJ2-7, with D possibly being TRBD1 (5 bases). The CDR3 is 12 amino acids. Trimming shortened V by 6 bases and J by 3 bases, and 12 bases separated the two germline ends. Per the germline V gene, CDR1 is SQVTM and CDR2 is ANQGSEA. This CDR3 reads CSVQVSIYEQYF. The CDR3 DNA sequence: TGCAGCGTACAGGTATCAATCTACGAGCAGTACTTC.

The chain uses TRBV11-1 and TRBJ1-3, with D hard to call. CDR1 is SGHAT and CDR2 is FQDESV in the germline V gene (reference sequence). V was clipped by 6 bases and J by 2 bases, with 14 bases between them. The CDR3 runs 15 residues. This chain's CDR3 is CASRQNAGAGNTIYF. The CDR3 DNA reads as TGTGCCAGCAGACAAAATGCGGGAGCTGGAAACACCATATATTTT.

This rearrangement joins TRBV6-5 to TRBJ2-7; tentatively, D is TRBD2 (6 bases). V was trimmed by 8 bases and J by 7 bases, leaving 24 bases between them. Germline loops: CDR1 MNHEY, CDR2 SVGAGI. This CDR3 has 15 residues. CDR3 bases: TGTGCCAGCCTTAGGCCGGGGAGGCACCATAGGGAGCAGTACTTC. Protein product: CASLRPGRHHREQYF.

This rearrangement joins TRBV18 to TRBJ1-1; no clear D gene. Trimming shortened V by 6 bases and J by 6 bases, and 14 bases separated the two germline ends. The germline V gene has CDR1 KGHSH and CDR2 LQKENI. This CDR3 has 13 amino acids. CDR3 amino acids: CASSAAARPEAFF. CDR3 DNA sequence: TGTGCCAGCTCCGCGGCGGCACGACCTGAAGCTTTCTTT.

The chain is built from TRBV5-4 and TRBJ1-1; 9 bases match TRBD1. The CDR3 is made up of 14 amino acids. CDR1 and CDR2 (germline): SGHNT, YYREEE (reference sequence). V trimming: 4 bases; J trimming: 6 bases; junction bases outside the gene matches: 7. The CDR3 DNA follows: TGTGCCAGCAGCCCGGGACAGGGACTGGCTGAAGCTTTCTTT. It encodes CASSPGQGLAEAFF.

The chain couples TRBV6-4 to TRBJ1-2; TRBD1 matches at 9 bases. After removal of 4 bases from V and 7 bases from J, the junction contained 10 bases not matched to a gene. Germline V lookup: CDR1 MRHNA, CDR2 SNTAGT. The CDR3 covers 15 residues. CDR3 DNA sequence: TGTGCCAGCAGTGCCTTACCGGGACAGGGCGGTGGCTACACCTTC. The encoded protein is CASSALPGQGGGYTF.

This clone was recorded once. This chain links TRBV12-3 or TRBV12-4 with TRBJ2-5; D remains unclear. CDR3 length equals 12 residues. V lost 5 bases to trimming and J lost 5 bases, with 9 bases between them. This CDR3 is CASSPRGETQYF. The CDR3 DNA reads TGTGCCAGCAGTCCTAGAGGCGAGACCCAGTACTTC.

The chain joins TRBV2 to TRBJ1-5; D is uncertain. This CDR3 comprises 12 residues. V lost 7 bases, J lost 4 bases, and 8 bases lay in between. Germline-derived CDR1 and CDR2 are SNHLY and FYNNEI. The CDR3 protein is CASNYNNQPQHF. As DNA, the CDR3 is TGTGCCAGCAACTATAATAATCAGCCCCAGCATTTT. Full variable domain (missing parts from reference TRBV2 and TRBJ1-5): EPEVTQTPSHQVTQMGQEVILRCVPISNHLYFYWYRQILGQKVEFLVSFYNNEISEKSEIFDDQFSVERPDGSNFTLKIRSTKLEDSAMYFCASNYNNQPQHFGDGTRLSIL.